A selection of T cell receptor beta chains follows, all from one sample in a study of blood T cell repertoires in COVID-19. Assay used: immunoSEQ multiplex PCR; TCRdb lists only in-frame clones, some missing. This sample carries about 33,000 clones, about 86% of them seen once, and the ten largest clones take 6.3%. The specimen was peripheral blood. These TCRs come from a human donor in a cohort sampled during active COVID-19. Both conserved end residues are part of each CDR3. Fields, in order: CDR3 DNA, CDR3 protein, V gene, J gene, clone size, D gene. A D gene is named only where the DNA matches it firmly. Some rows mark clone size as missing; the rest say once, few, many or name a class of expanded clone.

DNA: TGCGCCAGCAGCTCGCGGACTAGCGGGAGGGCCTTTGAGACCCAGTACTTC
CDR3: CASSSRTSGRAFETQYF
V: TRBV5-1
J: TRBJ2-5
size: -
D: TRBD2

DNA: TGTGCCAGTAGTATAGATCGGGACTTAGAGACCCAGTACTTC
CDR3: CASSIDRDLETQYF
V: TRBV19
J: TRBJ2-5
size: -
D: -

DNA: TGTGCCAGCAGCCCCGCGGGGGGGGCTCAGTATTTT
CDR3: CASSPAGGAQYF
V: TRBV5-5
J: TRBJ2-3
size: -
D: TRBD2

DNA: TGTGCCAGCCGACAGGGTAGTATGGGTCGGACCGGGGAGCTGTTTTTT
CDR3: CASRQGSMGRTGELFF
V: TRBV2
J: TRBJ2-2
size: once
D: TRBD1

DNA: TGTGCCAGCGAGGGACAGGTCAATGAAAAACTGTTTTTT
CDR3: CASEGQVNEKLFF
V: TRBV6-5
J: TRBJ1-4
size: -
D: TRBD1

DNA: TGTGCCAGCAGCCAGGGACAGAGATATAATTCACCCCTCCACTTT
CDR3: CASSQGQRYNSPLHF
V: TRBV14
J: TRBJ1-6
size: -
D: TRBD1

DNA: TGTGCCAGCAGTCGACAGGGATCCCTTGCCTATGGCTACACCTTC
CDR3: CASSRQGSLAYGYTF
V: TRBV27
J: TRBJ1-2
size: -
D: TRBD1

DNA: TGTGCCAGCTCACCCAGGACTAGCGGGACGGGCACCGAGCAGTACTTC
CDR3: CASSPRTSGTGTEQYF
V: TRBV18
J: TRBJ2-7
size: -
D: TRBD2

DNA: TGTGCCAGCAGTTTGGACGGGGTCGGGTATGGCTACACCTTC
CDR3: CASSLDGVGYGYTF
V: TRBV28
J: TRBJ1-2
size: -
D: -

DNA: TGTGCCAGCAGCGAACACAGGGGAGAGACCCAGTACTTC
CDR3: CASSEHRGETQYF
V: TRBV7-2
J: TRBJ2-5
size: -
D: TRBD1

DNA: TGTGCCAGCAGTTACTGGGGGGGTCTGAACGAGCAGTACTTC
CDR3: CASSYWGGLNEQYF
V: TRBV6-5
J: TRBJ2-7
size: once
D: TRBD2

DNA: TGTGCCAGCAGCTCTGCTGCGACTAGCGGGGACTACGAGCAGTACTTC
CDR3: CASSSAATSGDYEQYF
V: TRBV7-8
J: TRBJ2-7
size: -
D: TRBD2

DNA: TGTGCCAGCAGCATCAGCGGGGGGGCCAGCTCCTACGAGCAGTACTTC
CDR3: CASSISGGASSYEQYF
V: TRBV7-2
J: TRBJ2-7
size: -
D: TRBD2

DNA: TGTGCCAGCAGTGGGGGCCGCTCCGGGGGCACTGAAGCTTTCTTT
CDR3: CASSGGRSGGTEAFF
V: TRBV6-4
J: TRBJ1-1
size: -
D: -